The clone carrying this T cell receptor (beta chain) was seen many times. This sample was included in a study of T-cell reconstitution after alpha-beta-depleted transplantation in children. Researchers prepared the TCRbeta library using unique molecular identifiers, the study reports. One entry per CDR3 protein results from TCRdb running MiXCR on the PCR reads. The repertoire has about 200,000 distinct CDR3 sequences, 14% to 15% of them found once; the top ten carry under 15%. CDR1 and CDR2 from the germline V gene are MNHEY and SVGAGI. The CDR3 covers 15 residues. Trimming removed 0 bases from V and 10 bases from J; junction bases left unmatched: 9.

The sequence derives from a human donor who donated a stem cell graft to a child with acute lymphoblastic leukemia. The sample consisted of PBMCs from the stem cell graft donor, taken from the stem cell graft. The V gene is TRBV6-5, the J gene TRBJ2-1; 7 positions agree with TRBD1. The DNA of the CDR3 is TGTGCCAGCAGTTACTCCCAGGGGGACCTTAGCGAGCAGTTCTTC. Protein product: CASSYSQGDLSEQFF.